This T cell receptor (beta chain) is drawn from a study of radiotherapy plus CTLA-4 blockade in lung cancer. The wider study: Disease control was achieved by around 32% of patients, and objective responses by 18%.

On this clone: What it binds is unknown.

The CDR3 consists of 12 residues. Germline CDR1 KGHSH, CDR2 LQKENI. V dropped 0 bases and J dropped 2 bases, with 1 base sitting between them. Study-level findings and limits: Response, reportedly, was best predicted by interferon-beta along with early blood T cell clone dynamics. Some TCR clones had been derived from tumors. These clones expanded in peripheral blood after radiotherapy plus ipilimumab.

The data were produced by immunoSEQ multiplex PCR, yet TCRdb's version contains in-frame clones alone and is incomplete. The table records fewer than 90,000 clones, around 83% of them present only once. Ipilimumab CTLA-4 blockade and focal radiation were given to patients with chemo-refractory metastatic non-small-cell lung cancer. The starting material was peripheral blood, obtained from a patient treated with radiotherapy plus ipilimumab. The sequence was collected from a human donor with non-small cell lung cancer who had stable disease on radiotherapy plus ipilimumab. The chain has TRBV18 and TRBJ2-5; D ambiguous. The CDR3 nucleotides are TGTGCCAGCTCACCACCGCAAGAGACCCAGTACTTC. Its translation is CASSPPQETQYF.